This TCR beta chain was documented in a study of blood T cell repertoires in COVID-19. The cohort comprised adults aged roughly 18 to 95 years residing in some 24 US areas. Clinical history reported by participants formed the basis on which cohorts were assigned. Assay used: immunoSEQ multiplex PCR; TCRdb lists only in-frame clones, some missing. The top ten hold roughly 2.9% of the sample, which has around 320,000 clones, over 85% seen once. This TCR came from a woman aged 45-65 years who had been exposed to COVID-19. The sequenced sample consisted of PBMCs or T cells enriched from blood (not recorded which).

The DNA for the CDR3 is TGTGCCAGCAGCTTAGTGGCGGGGGGGGCCGAGGAGCAGTACTTC. Translated, it gives CASSLVAGGAEEQYF. This sequence joins TRBV7-6 and TRBJ2-7, with 9 nucleotides matching TRBD2. Germline CDR1 reads SGHVS; CDR2 reads FNYEAQ. Germline trimming cut 1 base from V and 7 bases from J; bases unmatched to any gene: 8. The length of the CDR3 is 15 residues.